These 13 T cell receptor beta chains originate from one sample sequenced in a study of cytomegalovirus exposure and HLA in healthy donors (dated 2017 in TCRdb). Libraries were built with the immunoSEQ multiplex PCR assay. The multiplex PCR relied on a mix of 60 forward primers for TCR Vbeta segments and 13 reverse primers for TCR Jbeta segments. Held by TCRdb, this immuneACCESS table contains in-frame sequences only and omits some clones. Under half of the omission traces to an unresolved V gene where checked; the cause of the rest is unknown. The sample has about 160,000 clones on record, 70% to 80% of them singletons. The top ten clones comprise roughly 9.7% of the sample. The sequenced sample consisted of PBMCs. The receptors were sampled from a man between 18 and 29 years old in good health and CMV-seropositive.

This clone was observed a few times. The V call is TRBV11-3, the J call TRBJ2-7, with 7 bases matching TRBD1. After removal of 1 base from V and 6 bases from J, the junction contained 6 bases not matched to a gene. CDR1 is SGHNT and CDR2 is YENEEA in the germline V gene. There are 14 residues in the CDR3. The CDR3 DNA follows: TGTGCCAGCAGCTTAGGCAGGGGGTCTGGCGAGCAGTACTTC. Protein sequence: CASSLGRGSGEQYF.

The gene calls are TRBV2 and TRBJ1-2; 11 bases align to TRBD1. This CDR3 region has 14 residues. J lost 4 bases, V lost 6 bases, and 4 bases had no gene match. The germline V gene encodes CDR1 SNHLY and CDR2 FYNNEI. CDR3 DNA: TGTGCCAGCAGAAGGACAGGGGGCACCTATGGCTACACCTTC. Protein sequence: CASRRTGGTYGYTF.

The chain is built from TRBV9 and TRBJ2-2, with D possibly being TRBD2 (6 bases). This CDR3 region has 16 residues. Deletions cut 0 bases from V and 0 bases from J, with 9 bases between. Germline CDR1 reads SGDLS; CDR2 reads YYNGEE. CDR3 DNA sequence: TGTGCCAGCAGCGTAGCTGCGGGGACGAACACCGGGGAGCTGTTTTTT. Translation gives CASSVAAGTNTGELFF.

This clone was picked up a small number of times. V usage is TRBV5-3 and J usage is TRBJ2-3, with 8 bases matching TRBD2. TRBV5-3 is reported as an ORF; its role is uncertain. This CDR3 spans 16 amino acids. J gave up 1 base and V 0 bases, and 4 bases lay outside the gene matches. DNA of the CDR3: TGTGCCAGAAGCTTGGCCGTGCGGGAGGGCACAGATACGCAGTATTTT. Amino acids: CARSLAVREGTDTQYF.

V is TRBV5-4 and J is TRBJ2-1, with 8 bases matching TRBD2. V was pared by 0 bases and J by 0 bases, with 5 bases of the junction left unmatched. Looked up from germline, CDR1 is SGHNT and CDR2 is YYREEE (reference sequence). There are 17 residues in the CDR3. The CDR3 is CASSLGAGASSYNEQFF. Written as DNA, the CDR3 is TGTGCCAGCAGCTTGGGAGCGGGAGCGAGCTCCTACAATGAGCAGTTCTTC.

The CDR3 reads CASSLVQGNQPQHF. The CDR3 DNA reads TGTGCCAGCAGCTTAGTGCAGGGGAATCAGCCCCAGCATTTT. The V gene is TRBV7-8, the J gene TRBJ1-5, with TRBD1 as a possible D gene (6 bases). This CDR3 comprises 14 residues. The V end was cut by 1 base, the J end by 4 bases, with 8 bases between. In germline, CDR1 is SGHVS, CDR2 FQNEAQ.

The DNA for the CDR3 is TGTGCCAGCTCACCACCGGGCAGGGGCACTGAAGCTTTCTTT. Its translation is CASSPPGRGTEAFF. The genes are TRBV18 and TRBJ1-1; tentative D call: TRBD1 (6 bases). V lost 0 bases to trimming and J lost 4 bases, with 9 bases between them. The CDR3 length is 14 residues. Germline V gives CDR1 KGHSH, CDR2 LQKENI.

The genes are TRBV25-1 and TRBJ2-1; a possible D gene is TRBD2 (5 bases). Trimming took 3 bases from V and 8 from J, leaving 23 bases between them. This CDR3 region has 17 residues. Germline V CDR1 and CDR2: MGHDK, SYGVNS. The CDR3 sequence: CASSEPPRRGREDEQFF. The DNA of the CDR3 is TGTGCCAGCAGTGAGCCCCCCCGCCGGGGTAGGGAAGATGAGCAGTTCTTC.

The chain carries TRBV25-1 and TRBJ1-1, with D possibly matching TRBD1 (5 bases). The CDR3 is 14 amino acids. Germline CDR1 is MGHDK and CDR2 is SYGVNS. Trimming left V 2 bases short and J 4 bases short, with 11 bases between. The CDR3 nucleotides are TGTGCCAGCAGTGAACTCGACAGCCGCACTGAAGCTTTCTTT. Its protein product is CASSELDSRTEAFF. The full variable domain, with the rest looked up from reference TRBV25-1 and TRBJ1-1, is EADIYQTPRYLVIGTGKKITLECSQTMGHDKMYWYQQDPGMELHLIHYSYGVNSTEKGDLSSESTVSRIRTEHFPLTLESARPSHTSQYLCASSELDSRTEAFFGQGTRLTVV.

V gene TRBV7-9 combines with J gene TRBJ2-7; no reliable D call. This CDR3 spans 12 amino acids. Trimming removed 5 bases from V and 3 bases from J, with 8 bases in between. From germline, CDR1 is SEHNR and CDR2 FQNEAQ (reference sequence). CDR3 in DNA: TGTGCCAGCAGCATTGACTTCTACGAGCAGTACTTC. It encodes CASSIDFYEQYF.

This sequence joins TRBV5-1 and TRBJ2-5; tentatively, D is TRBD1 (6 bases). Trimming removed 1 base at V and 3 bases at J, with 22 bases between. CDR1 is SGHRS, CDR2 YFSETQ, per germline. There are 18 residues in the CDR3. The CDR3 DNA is TGCGCCAGCAGCTTGAAATTACTTGACAGGAACTTGGAAGAGACCCAGTACTTC. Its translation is CASSLKLLDRNLEETQYF.

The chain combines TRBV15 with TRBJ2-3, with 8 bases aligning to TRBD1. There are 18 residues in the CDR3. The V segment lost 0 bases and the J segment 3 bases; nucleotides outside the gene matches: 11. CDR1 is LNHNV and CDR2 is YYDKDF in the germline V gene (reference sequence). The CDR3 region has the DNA TGTGCCACCAGCAGAGATAAGACAGGGACAGGAGAAACAGATACGCAGTATTTT. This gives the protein CATSRDKTGTGETDTQYF.

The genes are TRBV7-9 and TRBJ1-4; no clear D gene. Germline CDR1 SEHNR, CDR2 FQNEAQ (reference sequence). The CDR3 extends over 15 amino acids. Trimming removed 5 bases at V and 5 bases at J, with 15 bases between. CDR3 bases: TGTGCCAGCAGCCCCTCTATCGGTTCGAATGAAAAACTGTTTTTT. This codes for CASSPSIGSNEKLFF.